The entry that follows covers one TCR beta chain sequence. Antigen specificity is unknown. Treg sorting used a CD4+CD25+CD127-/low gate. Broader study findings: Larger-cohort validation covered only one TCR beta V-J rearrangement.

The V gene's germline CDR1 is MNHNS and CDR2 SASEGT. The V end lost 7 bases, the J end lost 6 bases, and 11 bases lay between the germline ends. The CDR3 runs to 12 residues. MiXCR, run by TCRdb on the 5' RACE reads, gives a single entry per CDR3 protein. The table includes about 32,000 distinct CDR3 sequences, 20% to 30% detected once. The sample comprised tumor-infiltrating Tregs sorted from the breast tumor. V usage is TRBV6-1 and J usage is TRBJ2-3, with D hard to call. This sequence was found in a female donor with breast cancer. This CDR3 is CASIDRRDTQYF. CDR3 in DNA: TGTGCCAGCATCGACCGGCGGGATACGCAGTATTTT.